This T cell receptor (beta chain) was sequenced during a study of blood T cell repertoires in COVID-19. Study information: COVID-19 samples collected from the United States, Italy and Spain covered acute and convalescent phases.

Trimming took 0 bases from V and 5 from J, leaving 8 bases between them. CDR3 length: 14 amino acids. Germline loops: CDR1 LGHNA, CDR2 YSLEER. Across 20 to 25 US areas, participants ranged in age from about 18 to 90 years. Produced via immunoSEQ multiplex PCR; TCRdb's table is partial and in-frame only. The profile shows 120,000 to 150,000 clones, 84% of them singletons. This sequence originates from a woman aged 50 to 60 who had been exposed to COVID-19. Sequenced sample: PBMCs or T cells enriched from blood (not recorded which). The chain couples TRBV4-3 to TRBJ2-1; D remains ambiguous. CDR3 nucleotide sequence: TGCGCCAGCAGCCAAGAGACTGGAGACAATGAGCAGTTCTTC. Translating it yields CASSQETGDNEQFF.